This TCR beta chain was captured by sequencing in a study of T cell responses to AZD1222 COVID-19 vaccine. Study-wide findings and caveats: Spike-specific TCR repertoires showed rising breadth and depth after two AZD1222 doses.

For this clone: What it binds is unknown.

Sequencing was performed with immunoSEQ multiplex PCR; in TCRdb, only in-frame clones are kept and a portion is missing. This repertoire shows tens of thousands of clones, roughly 88% found once; its top ten account for 8.5% to 12%. CDR1 and CDR2 from the germline V gene are MNHEY and SVGAGI. V was cut by 2 bases and J by 1 base, with 8 bases left in between. The CDR3 runs to 14 residues. The material was peripheral blood, obtained 28 days after the second AZD1222 dose. The TCR was taken from an adult who received the AZD1222 COVID-19 vaccine. V gene TRBV6-5 combines with J gene TRBJ2-5; D possibly corresponds to TRBD2 (5 bases). This CDR3 is CASSYRRGQETQYF. CDR3 DNA: TGTGCCAGCAGTTACCGACGGGGCCAAGAGACCCAGTACTTC.